Ten or more counts support the clone carrying this TCR beta chain. The data were taken from a study of human T cells and chemical hapten exposure. One entry per CDR3 protein results from TCRdb running MiXCR on the RACE reads. The sample includes about 130,000 distinct CDR3 sequences, roughly 9.5% of them seen just once. The V and J ends lost 0 bases and 2 bases, in that order; junction bases with no gene match: 6. This CDR3 region has 17 residues. From germline, CDR1 is MGHDK and CDR2 SYGVNS. As to time point: healthy volunteer bleed at 2 weeks. Before extraction, the whole blood was not fractionated, and total RNA was taken from it.

Input material: whole blood. The source is a male donor in good health. Some clones in this sample may be carry-over from other donors' samples. The chain has TRBV25-1 and TRBJ2-2; 7 bases map to TRBD1. The CDR3 nucleotides read TGTGCCAGCAGTGAATATTCCGGGACAGCTAACACCGGGGAGCTGTTTTTT. It specifies CASSEYSGTANTGELFF. Looking up the rest from reference TRBV25-1 and TRBJ2-2 gives the full variable domain: EADIYQTPRYLVIGTGKKITLECSQTMGHDKMYWYQQDPGMELHLIHYSYGVNSTEKGDLSSESTVSRIRTEHFPLTLESARPSHTSQYLCASSEYSGTANTGELFFGEGSRLTVL.